This T cell receptor beta chain comes out of a study of low-dose radiotherapy and immunotherapy resistance in tumors. On the study more broadly: Every 2 weeks, cohort 1 got 0.5 Gy, reaching 6.5 Gy to the planning target volume. Study patients were administered oral aspirin at 300 mg daily for four cycles from cycle 1 day 1.

Losses at the gene ends were 5 bases for V and 2 bases for J; bases not matched to a gene: 7. This CDR3 region has 16 residues. First-strand cDNA relied on TRAV- and TRBV-specific primers spanning alpha and beta chains. The authors amplified TCRs for roughly 20 PCR cycles with a constant-region primer and a V-primer adapter. One entry per CDR3 protein, called by TCRdb with MiXCR from the reads. Of 35,000 to 50,000 distinct CDR3 sequences in the sample, 31% were seen once. Time point meaning: before trial treatment. It was nivolumab, ipilimumab, aspirin, low-dose cyclophosphamide and low-dose radiotherapy that donors received. This clonotype was observed many times.

Sequencing was performed on PBMCs, taken before treatment. The chain combines TRBV12-3 or TRBV12-4 with TRBJ2-3; 10 bases line up with TRBD2. The sequence was obtained from a male donor with gallbladder cancer. The CDR3 is CASSTPSGRATDTQYF. DNA of the CDR3: TGTGCCAGCAGTACCCCTAGCGGGAGAGCCACAGATACGCAGTATTTT.